There are a few counts of the clone carrying this T cell receptor (beta chain). Seattle patients were enrolled while actively infected and followed longitudinally. V lost 7 bases, J lost 6 bases, and 7 bases stayed unmatched. Germline assignment: CDR1 SNHLY and CDR2 FYNNEI. The CDR3 consists of 14 residues. Authors' methods: Estimation of nucleated cell counts relied on the amplification of reference gene primers. The table came from immunoSEQ multiplex PCR; TCRdb's copy has only in-frame clones and leaves some out. The DNA was the basis for D and trimming; V, J and clone size are from that table. This table has approximately 300,000 clones, nearly 90% appearing once. This entry comes from a study of blood T cell repertoires in COVID-19. The overall study: Spain, Italy and the United States supplied samples that represented acute and convalescent COVID-19. PBMCs, B-cell-depleted T cells, or T cells provided the cDNA or gDNA that made up the material.

What was sequenced was peripheral blood. The rearrangement joins TRBV2 to TRBJ1-5, with 9 nucleotides matching TRBD1. The source of this sequence is a woman under 40 with COVID-19, enrolled during active disease. The CDR3 DNA follows: TGTGCCAGCAAAGAACGGACAGGGGCTCAGCCCCAGCATTTT. This encodes CASKERTGAQPQHF.